This entry lists 8 T cell receptor beta chains sequenced from one sample in a study of T cell changes during pregnancy in multiple sclerosis. Repertoires were generated with immunoSEQ multiplex PCR, while TCRdb's copy carries only in-frame clones and drops some. The table has over 50,000 clones, 70% to 90% seen once; the top ten hold over 1.5%. Sample: peripheral blood, taken in the first trimester of pregnancy. The receptor source for this set is a female donor with multiple sclerosis, enrolled in a pregnancy study.

The sample holds one count of this clone. This chain links TRBV7-3 with TRBJ2-1; 13 bases fit TRBD2. J lost 5 bases, V lost 7 bases, and 2 bases had no gene match. The CDR3 runs to 14 residues. Germline values: CDR1 SGHTA, CDR2 FQGTGA. CDR3 sequence reads: CASKGTSGDNEQFF. CDR3 sequence (DNA): TGTGCCAGCAAAGGGACTAGCGGGGACAATGAGCAGTTCTTC.

V gene TRBV9 combines with J gene TRBJ1-2; 7 bases line up with TRBD1. This CDR3 region has 15 residues. CDR1 and CDR2 (germline): SGDLS, YYNGEE. Trimming at V came to 4 bases and at J to 7 bases, leaving 13 bases not matched to a gene. CDR3 region: CASSPRDSFYGGYTF. CDR3 nucleotide sequence: TGTGCCAGCAGCCCCCGGGACAGCTTCTATGGTGGCTACACCTTC.

CDR3 residues: CAWGPSIDTQYF. In nucleotides, the CDR3 is TGTGCCTGGGGCCCATCGATAGATACGCAGTATTTT. The chain has TRBV30 and TRBJ2-3; D is ambiguous. The CDR3 covers 12 residues. From germline, CDR1 is GTSNPN and CDR2 SVGIG (reference sequence). Trimming removed 5 bases from V and 5 bases from J, with 11 bases in between. The full variable domain, completed using reference TRBV30 and TRBJ2-3, is SQTIHQWPATLVQPVGSPLSLECTVEGTSNPNLYWYRQAAGRGLQLLFYSVGIGQISSEVPQNLSASRPQDRQFILSSKKLLLSDSGFYLCAWGPSIDTQYFGPGTRLTVL.

The V gene is TRBV23-1, the J gene TRBJ2-4; D perhaps matches TRBD2 (5 bases). TRBV23-1 is marked as an open reading frame, function uncertain. The V end was cut by 8 bases, the J end by 0 bases, with 14 bases between. The CDR3 runs 15 residues. The CDR3 nucleotides read TGCGCCAGCGGACTGTGGTGGTTAGCCAAAAACATTCAGTACTTC. Its translation: CASGLWWLAKNIQYF.

This clone was seen once. The V call is TRBV5-1, the J call TRBJ2-7, with 10 bases that match TRBD1. Germline V lookup: CDR1 SGHRS, CDR2 YFSETQ. V shed 4 bases and J 6 bases; nucleotides not matched to a gene: 7. This CDR3 is 14 amino acids long. CDR3 residues: CASSQRGQGSEQYF. The CDR3 nucleotides are TGCGCCAGCAGCCAAAGGGGACAGGGGAGCGAGCAGTACTTC.

The rearrangement uses TRBV9 and TRBJ2-7; 16 bases agree with TRBD2. The CDR3 totals 16 residues. The germline V gene encodes CDR1 SGDLS and CDR2 YYNGEE. V was pared by 4 bases and J by 7 bases, with 8 bases of the junction left unmatched. This CDR3 reads CASSKGLAGGPGEQYF. The CDR3 coding sequence is TGTGCCAGCAGCAAGGGACTAGCGGGAGGGCCGGGAGAGCAGTACTTC.

The V and J genes are TRBV4-1 and TRBJ2-1, with 8 bases identical to TRBD2. CDR1 MGHRA and CDR2 YSYEKL come from the germline V gene. The CDR3 extends over 17 amino acids. V dropped 0 bases and J dropped 3; count of bases not matched to a gene: 7. The CDR3, as DNA: TGCGCCAGCAGCCAAGACCCCCCAGCGGGAGTCTACAATGAGCAGTTCTTC. Translating gives CASSQDPPAGVYNEQFF.

The chain carries TRBV2 and TRBJ1-4; possible D gene TRBD1, 6 bases. V dropped 2 bases and J dropped 5 bases, with 12 bases sitting between them. Germline V gene data show CDR1 as SNHLY and CDR2 as FYNNEI. The CDR3 extends over 15 amino acids. The CDR3: CASSESQGTNEKLFF. Here the CDR3 DNA reads TGTGCCAGCAGTGAATCCCAGGGGACGAATGAAAAACTGTTTTTT.